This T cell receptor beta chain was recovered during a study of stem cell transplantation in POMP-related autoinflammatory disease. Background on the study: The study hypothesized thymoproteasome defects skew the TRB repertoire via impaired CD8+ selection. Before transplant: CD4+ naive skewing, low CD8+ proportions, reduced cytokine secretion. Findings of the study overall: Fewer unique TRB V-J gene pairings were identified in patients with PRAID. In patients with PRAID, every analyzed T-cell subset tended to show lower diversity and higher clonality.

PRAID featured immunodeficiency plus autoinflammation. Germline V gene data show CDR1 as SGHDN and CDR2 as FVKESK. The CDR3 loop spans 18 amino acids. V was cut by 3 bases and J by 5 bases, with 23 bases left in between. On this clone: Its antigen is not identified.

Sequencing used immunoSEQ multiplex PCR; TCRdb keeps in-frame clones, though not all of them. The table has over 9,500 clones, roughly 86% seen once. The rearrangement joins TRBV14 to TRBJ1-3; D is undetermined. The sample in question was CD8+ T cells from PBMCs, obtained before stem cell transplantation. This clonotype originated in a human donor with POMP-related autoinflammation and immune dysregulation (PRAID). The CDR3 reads CASSQTFFREPLRNTIYF. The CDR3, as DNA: TGTGCCAGCAGCCAGACTTTTTTTAGGGAACCACTCCGAAACACCATATATTTT.